The entry below gives a single TCR beta chain sequence along with its context. Its antigen remains unidentified. This PCR relied on a set of 60 Vbeta primers and 13 Jbeta primers. Sequenced by immunoSEQ multiplex PCR; TCRdb stores in-frame clones only, minus some. The sample includes 150,000 to 160,000 clones, 60% to 75% of them seen just once. The data are from a study of cytomegalovirus exposure and HLA in healthy donors. Study-wide findings and caveats: Data from an earlier analysis indicated that most TCR beta V segments were productive either about 87% or about 30% of the time.

The clonotype was recovered from a man in his late teens or twenties in good health and CMV-seronegative. Sequenced input: PBMCs.

CDR3 coding DNA: TGTGCCAGCAGCCTCGGGGAATCAGCCGACCCGCAGTATTTT. It encodes CASSLGESADPQYF. The gene calls are TRBV6-5 and TRBJ2-3; TRBD2 is a possible D gene (5 bases). V was shortened by 6 bases and J by 10 bases, with 20 bases between the two germline ends. There are 14 residues in the CDR3. Germline CDR1 reads MNHEY; CDR2 reads SVGAGI.